Detailed here is one T cell receptor (beta chain). Antigen unknown. This may stem from a read error, because a much larger clone lies one nucleotide away. It was with a sample-barcoded 5' primer and a J-beta primer mix that a second PCR of roughly 6 to 12 cycles was run. Every cDNA was tagged by a template-switch adaptor with 12 random nucleotides. The yield of each sample was at least 2.5 million CDR3-containing paired-end reads. MiXCR, run by TCRdb on the 5' RACE reads, gives a single entry per CDR3 protein. This sample carries about 1.1 million distinct CDR3 sequences, less than 45% of them seen once, and the ten largest clones take around 13%. The sample originates from a study of blood T cells in healthy people across ages. Findings and limits, study-wide: Donors of long life had a larger count of naive CD4+ cells and greater diversity than aged donors.

V lost 2 bases, J lost 5 bases, and 4 bases stayed unmatched. CDR1 is SGHTA and CDR2 is FQGNSA in the germline V gene. This CDR3 has 14 amino acids. The gene calls are TRBV7-2 and TRBJ1-1; TRBD1 matches at 8 bases. The sequence was collected from a man between 18 and 35 years old in good health. Material: blood. This chain's CDR3 is CASSLQGASTEAFF. Written as DNA, the CDR3 is TGTGCCAGCAGCTTACAGGGGGCGAGTACTGAAGCTTTCTTT.